Listed below are T cell receptor beta chains from one sample, sequenced in a study of cytomegalovirus exposure and HLA in healthy donors. TCRdb's table, derived via immunoSEQ multiplex PCR, lists solely in-frame clones and lacks some. The sample consists of approximately 97,000 clones, 85% to 95% of them appearing once. Source material: PBMCs. These receptors were taken from a woman under 40 in good health and CMV-seropositive. Both conserved end residues are part of each CDR3. D genes are given only for firm matches. The listing skips clone size in some rows; elsewhere it reads once, few, many or a size class.

d_gene: -; v_gene: TRBV9; abundance: -; j_gene: TRBJ2-3; len: 13; CDR3nt: TGTGCCAGCAGCGTAGTTGGAGTGGGTACGCAGTATTTT; CDR3aa: CASSVVGVGTQYF
d_gene: TRBD2; v_gene: TRBV9; abundance: once; j_gene: TRBJ2-1; len: 15; CDR3nt: TGTGCCAGCAGCGTAGGGGGGAGGGAACTGGATGAGCAGTTCTTC; CDR3aa: CASSVGGRELDEQFF
d_gene: TRBD2; v_gene: TRBV9; abundance: -; j_gene: TRBJ2-5; len: 17; CDR3nt: TGTGCCAGCAGCCGACGACTTCCAGCGGGAGGGCAAGAGACCCAGTACTTC; CDR3aa: CASSRRLPAGGQETQYF
d_gene: TRBD1; v_gene: TRBV9; abundance: -; j_gene: TRBJ2-7; len: 16; CDR3nt: TGTGCCAGCAGCGTTGGACAGGGGGCGTCGTCCTACGAGCAGTACTTC; CDR3aa: CASSVGQGASSYEQYF
d_gene: -; v_gene: TRBV6-5; abundance: -; j_gene: TRBJ2-7; len: 11; CDR3nt: TGTGCCAGCAGGGCCGCGGGCGAGCAGTACTTC; CDR3aa: CASRAAGEQYF
d_gene: TRBD1; v_gene: TRBV5-1; abundance: few; j_gene: TRBJ2-2; len: 18; CDR3nt: TGCGCCAGCAGGGGGGGACAGGGGCCTGCCGCGAACACCGGGGAGCTGTTTTTT; CDR3aa: CASRGGQGPAANTGELFF
d_gene: TRBD2; v_gene: TRBV14; abundance: -; j_gene: TRBJ2-1; len: 15; CDR3nt: TGTGCCAGCAGCCAAGATCCAGCGGGATGGGGTGAGCAGTTCTTC; CDR3aa: CASSQDPAGWGEQFF
d_gene: TRBD1; v_gene: TRBV4-3; abundance: once; j_gene: TRBJ2-3; len: 18; CDR3nt: TGCGCCAGCACCCTAGGGCCTCTCGGACAGGGAAACACAGATACGCAGTATTTT; CDR3aa: CASTLGPLGQGNTDTQYF
d_gene: -; v_gene: TRBV30; abundance: -; j_gene: TRBJ2-2; len: 14; CDR3nt: TGTGCCTGGGATACGACACAAGACACCGGGGAGCTGTTTTTT; CDR3aa: CAWDTTQDTGELFF
d_gene: TRBD1; v_gene: TRBV28; abundance: -; j_gene: TRBJ2-7; len: 16; CDR3nt: TGTGCCAGCAGCAGCTCCGGGACAGGGGTCTTCGCCGAGCAGTACTTC; CDR3aa: CASSSSGTGVFAEQYF
d_gene: TRBD1; v_gene: TRBV6-6; abundance: once; j_gene: TRBJ2-3; len: 15; CDR3nt: TGTGCCAGCAGTTACAGACAGGGGAGCACAGATACGCAGTATTTT; CDR3aa: CASSYRQGSTDTQYF
d_gene: TRBD1; v_gene: TRBV19; abundance: once; j_gene: TRBJ1-5; len: 16; CDR3nt: TGTGCCAGTAGTATAGGGGGGACAGCGTTCAATCAGCCCCAGCATTTT; CDR3aa: CASSIGGTAFNQPQHF
d_gene: -; v_gene: TRBV4-3; abundance: once; j_gene: TRBJ2-5; len: 16; CDR3nt: TGCGCCAGCAGCCAAGAGGCCCGACGGAGCCAAGAGACCCAGTACTTC; CDR3aa: CASSQEARRSQETQYF
d_gene: TRBD1; v_gene: TRBV27; abundance: -; j_gene: TRBJ1-2; len: 13; CDR3nt: TGTGCCAGCAGGATGGACAGGGTGGGTGGCTACACCTTC; CDR3aa: CASRMDRVGGYTF